Presented here are 3 T cell receptor beta chains from one specimen sequenced in a study of T-cell memory formation after mild COVID-19. A single record per CDR3 protein comes from TCRdb applying MiXCR to the 5' RACE reads. The table records about 360,000 distinct CDR3 sequences, roughly 13% of them present only once. Sequenced: PBMCs or a T cell subset sorted from them (not recorded which). The receptor source for this set is a man younger than 35 who had mild COVID-19 (a few samples of this study predate the infection). Cell type and time point are not known.

The chain recombines TRBV6-1 with TRBJ1-4; D is perhaps TRBD1 (6 bases). V lost 5 bases and J lost 3, with 13 bases in between. There are 15 residues in the CDR3. The germline CDR1 and CDR2 sequences are MNHNS and SASEGT. CDR3 coding DNA: TGTGCCAGCAGTTCCCGGGACACCGCTAATGAAAAACTGTTTTTT. Translating it yields CASSSRDTANEKLFF.

The rearrangement links TRBV7-9 to TRBJ2-1; the D call may be TRBD1 or TRBD2 (5 bases each). V lost 3 bases and J lost 5, with 11 bases in between. The CDR3 is made up of 14 amino acids. From germline, CDR1 is SEHNR and CDR2 FQNEAQ (reference sequence). The CDR3 nucleotides read TGTGCCAGCAGCTTCGGCAGGGACCACAATGAGCAGTTCTTC. As protein: CASSFGRDHNEQFF.

The table lists this clonotype with a few counts. The V gene is TRBV20-1, the J gene TRBJ2-5; D might be TRBD2 (6 bases). The germline V gene has CDR1 DFQATT and CDR2 SNEGSKA (reference sequence). Trimming left V 3 bases short and J 5 bases short, with 19 bases between. The CDR3 runs to 15 residues. The CDR3 protein is CSASLVGSLAETQYF. The CDR3 DNA is TGCAGTGCTAGTTTAGTCGGGAGCTTGGCTGAGACCCAGTACTTC.